The clone carrying this T cell receptor (beta chain) was counted once. Its antigen is currently unknown. The CDR3 sequence is 15 residues long. V was clipped by 3 bases and J by 5 bases, with 16 bases between them. Germline CDR1 reads KGHSH; CDR2 reads LQKENI. This sample was included in a study of post-analysis software for immune sequencing data. Turning to the study itself: Some patients lacked subtype; others had relapsing-remitting, secondary progressive or progressive-relapsing disease.

Incorporated into the TCR beta cDNA libraries were unique molecular identifiers, which served to reduce PCR and sequencing biases. It was from roughly 0.93 to 9.6 million T cells that some 470,000 cDNA molecules came. TCRdb processed the PCR reads anew with MiXCR; each CDR3 protein has one entry. The data hold about 820,000 distinct CDR3 sequences, with under 70% observed a single time. Study results and limitations: F measure showed strong co-clustering of same-batch samples. Five TRBV segments, TRBV5-6, TRBV5-1 and TRBV20-1 among them, were found more frequent in patients than controls.

The chain employs TRBV18 and TRBJ2-5; TRBD1 might be the D (6 bases). The TCR comes from a girl aged 10 to 17 with multiple sclerosis. Sequenced: blood. In nucleotides, the CDR3 is TGTGCCAGCTCACCGCTCGCGGGCAGGGGTGAGACCCAGTACTTC. Amino acids: CASSPLAGRGETQYF. The full variable domain, completed using reference TRBV18 and TRBJ2-5, is NAGVMQNPRHLVRRRGQEARLRCSPMKGHSHVYWYRQLPEEGLKFMVYLQKENIIDESGMPKERFSAEFPKEGPSILRIQQVVRGDSAAYFCASSPLAGRGETQYFGPGTRLLVL.